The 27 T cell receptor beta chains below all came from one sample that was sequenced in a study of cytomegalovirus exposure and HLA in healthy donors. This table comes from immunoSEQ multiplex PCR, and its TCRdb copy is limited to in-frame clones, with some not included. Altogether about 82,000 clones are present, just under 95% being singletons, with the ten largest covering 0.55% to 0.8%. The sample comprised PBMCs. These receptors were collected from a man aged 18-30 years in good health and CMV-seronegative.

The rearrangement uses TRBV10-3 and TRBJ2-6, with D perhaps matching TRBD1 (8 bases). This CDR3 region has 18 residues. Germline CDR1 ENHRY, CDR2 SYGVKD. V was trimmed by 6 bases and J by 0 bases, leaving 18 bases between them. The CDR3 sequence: CAISSPQGGLSGANVLTF. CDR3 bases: TGTGCCATCAGCTCACCACAGGGGGGGCTCTCTGGGGCCAACGTCCTGACTTTC.

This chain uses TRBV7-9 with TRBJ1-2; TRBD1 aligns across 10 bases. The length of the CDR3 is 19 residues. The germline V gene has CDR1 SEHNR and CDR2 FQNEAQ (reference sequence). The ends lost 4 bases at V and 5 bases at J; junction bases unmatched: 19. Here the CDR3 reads CASSSNRPPRQGAWYGYTF. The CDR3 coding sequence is TGTGCCAGCAGCTCCAACCGACCCCCAAGACAGGGGGCATGGTATGGCTACACCTTC.

This chain's CDR3 is CASSSGGRNTQYF. The CDR3, as DNA: TGTGCCAGCAGCAGCGGGGGACGGAATACGCAGTATTTT. The chain employs TRBV6-4 and TRBJ2-3, with 8 bases matching TRBD2. V dropped 6 bases and J dropped 7; count of bases not matched to a gene: 6. The germline gives CDR1 MRHNA, CDR2 SNTAGT. The CDR3 is 13 residues long.

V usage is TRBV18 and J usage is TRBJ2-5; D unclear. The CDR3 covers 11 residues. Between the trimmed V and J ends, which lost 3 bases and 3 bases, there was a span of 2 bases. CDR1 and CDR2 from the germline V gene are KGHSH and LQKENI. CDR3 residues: CASSPEETQYF. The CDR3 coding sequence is TGTGCCAGCTCACCCGAAGAGACCCAGTACTTC.

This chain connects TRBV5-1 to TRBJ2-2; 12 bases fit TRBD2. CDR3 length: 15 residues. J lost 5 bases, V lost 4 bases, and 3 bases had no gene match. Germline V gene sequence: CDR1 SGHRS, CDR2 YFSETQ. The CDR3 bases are TGCGCCAGCAGCCGTGGGACTAGCGGGACCGGGGAGCTGTTTTTT. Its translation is CASSRGTSGTGELFF.

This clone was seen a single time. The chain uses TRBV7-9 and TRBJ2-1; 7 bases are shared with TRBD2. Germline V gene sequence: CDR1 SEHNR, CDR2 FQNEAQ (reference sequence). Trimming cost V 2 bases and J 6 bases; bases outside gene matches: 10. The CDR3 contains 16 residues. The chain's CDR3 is CASSLFRGENPNEQFF. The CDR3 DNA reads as TGTGCCAGCAGCTTATTCCGGGGGGAGAACCCCAATGAGCAGTTCTTC.

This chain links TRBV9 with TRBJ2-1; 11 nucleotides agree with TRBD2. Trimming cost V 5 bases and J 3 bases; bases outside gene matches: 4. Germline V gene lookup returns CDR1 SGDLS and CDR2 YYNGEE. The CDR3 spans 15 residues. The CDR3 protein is CASSGGTSGYNEQFF. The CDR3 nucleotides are TGTGCCAGCAGTGGCGGGACTAGCGGCTACAATGAGCAGTTCTTC.

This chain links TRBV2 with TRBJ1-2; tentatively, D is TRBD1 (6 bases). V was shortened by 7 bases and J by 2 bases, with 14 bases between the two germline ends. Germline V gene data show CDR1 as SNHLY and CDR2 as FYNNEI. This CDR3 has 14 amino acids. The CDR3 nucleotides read TGTGCCAGCACCACACAGGGAGAAAACTATGGCTACACCTTC. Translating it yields CASTTQGENYGYTF.

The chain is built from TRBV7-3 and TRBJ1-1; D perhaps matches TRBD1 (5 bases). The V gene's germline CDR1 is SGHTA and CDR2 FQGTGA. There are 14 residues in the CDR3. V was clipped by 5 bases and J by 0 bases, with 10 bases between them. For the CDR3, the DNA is TGTGCCAGCAGCCCGCCAGGGCTGAACACTGAAGCTTTCTTT. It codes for CASSPPGLNTEAFF.

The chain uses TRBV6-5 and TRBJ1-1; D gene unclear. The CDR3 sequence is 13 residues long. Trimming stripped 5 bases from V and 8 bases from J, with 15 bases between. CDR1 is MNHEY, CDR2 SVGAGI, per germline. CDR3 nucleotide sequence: TGTGCCAGCAGTCGAGCCGCTGGAGGAGAAGCTTTCTTT. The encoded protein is CASSRAAGGEAFF.

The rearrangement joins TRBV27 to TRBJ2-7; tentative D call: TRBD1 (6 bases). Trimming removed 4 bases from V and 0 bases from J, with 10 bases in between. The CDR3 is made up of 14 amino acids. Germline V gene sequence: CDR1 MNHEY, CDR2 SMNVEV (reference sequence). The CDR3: CASSSPDSSYEQYF. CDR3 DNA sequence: TGTGCCAGCAGTTCTCCGGACAGCTCCTACGAGCAGTACTTC.

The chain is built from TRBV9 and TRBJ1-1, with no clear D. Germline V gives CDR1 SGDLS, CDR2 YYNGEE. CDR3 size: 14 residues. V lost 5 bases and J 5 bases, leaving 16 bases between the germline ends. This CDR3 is CASRSLRAGTEAFF. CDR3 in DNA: TGTGCCAGCAGGTCCCTGAGGGCGGGGACTGAAGCTTTCTTT.

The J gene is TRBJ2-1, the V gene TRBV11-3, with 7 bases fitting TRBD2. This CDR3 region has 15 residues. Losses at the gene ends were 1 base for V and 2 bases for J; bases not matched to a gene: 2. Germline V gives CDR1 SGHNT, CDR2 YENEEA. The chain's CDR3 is CASSLGRGAYNEQFF. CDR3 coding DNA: TGTGCCAGCAGCTTAGGCCGGGGGGCCTACAATGAGCAGTTCTTC.

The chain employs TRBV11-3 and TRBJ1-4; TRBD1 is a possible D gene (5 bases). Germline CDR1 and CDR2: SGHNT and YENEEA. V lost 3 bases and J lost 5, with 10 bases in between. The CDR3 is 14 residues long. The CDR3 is CASSLMGRNEKLFF. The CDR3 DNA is TGTGCCAGCAGCTTGATGGGGCGGAATGAAAAACTGTTTTTT. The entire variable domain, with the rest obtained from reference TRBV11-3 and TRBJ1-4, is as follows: EAGVVQSPRYKIIEKKQPVAFWCNPISGHNTLYWYLQNLGQGPELLIRYENEEAVDDSQLPKDRFSAERLKGVDSTLKIQPAELGDSAVYLCASSLMGRNEKLFFGSGTQLSVL.

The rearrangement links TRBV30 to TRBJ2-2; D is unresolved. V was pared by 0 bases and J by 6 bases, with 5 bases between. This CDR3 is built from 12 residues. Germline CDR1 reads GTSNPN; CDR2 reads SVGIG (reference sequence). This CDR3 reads CAWSVHSGELFF. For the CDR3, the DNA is TGTGCCTGGAGTGTACATTCCGGGGAGCTGTTTTTT.

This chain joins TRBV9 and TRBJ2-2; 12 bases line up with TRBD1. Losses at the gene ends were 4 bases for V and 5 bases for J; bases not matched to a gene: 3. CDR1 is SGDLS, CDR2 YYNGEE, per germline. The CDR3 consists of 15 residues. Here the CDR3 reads CASSLGQGATGELFF. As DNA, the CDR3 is TGTGCCAGCAGCCTGGGACAGGGGGCTACCGGGGAGCTGTTTTTT.

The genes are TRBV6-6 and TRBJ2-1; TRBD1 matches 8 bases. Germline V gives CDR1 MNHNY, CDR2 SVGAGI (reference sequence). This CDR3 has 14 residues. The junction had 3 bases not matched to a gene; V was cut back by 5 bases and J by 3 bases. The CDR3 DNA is TGTGCCAGCAGTAAGACAGGGGACTACAATGAGCAGTTCTTC. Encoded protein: CASSKTGDYNEQFF.

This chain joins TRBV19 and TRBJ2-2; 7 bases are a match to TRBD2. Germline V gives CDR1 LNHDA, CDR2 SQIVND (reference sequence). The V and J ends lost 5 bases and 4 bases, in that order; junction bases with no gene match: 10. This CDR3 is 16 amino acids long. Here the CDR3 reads CASSLARGYSTGELFF. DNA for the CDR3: TGTGCCAGTAGTCTCGCGCGGGGGTATAGCACCGGGGAGCTGTTTTTT.

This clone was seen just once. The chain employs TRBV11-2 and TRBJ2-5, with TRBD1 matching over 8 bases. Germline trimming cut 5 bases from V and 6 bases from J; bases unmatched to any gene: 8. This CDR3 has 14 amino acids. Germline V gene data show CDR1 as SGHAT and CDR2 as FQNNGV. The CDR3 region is CASSLGTGGQTQYF. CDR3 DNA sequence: TGTGCCAGCAGCCTGGGCACAGGGGGTCAGACCCAGTACTTC.

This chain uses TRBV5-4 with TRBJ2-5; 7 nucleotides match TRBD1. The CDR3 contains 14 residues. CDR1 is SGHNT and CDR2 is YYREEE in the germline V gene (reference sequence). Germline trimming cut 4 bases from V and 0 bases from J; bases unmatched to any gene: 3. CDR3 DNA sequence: TGTGCCAGCAGCCTGGGACAGTACCAAGAGACCCAGTACTTC. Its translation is CASSLGQYQETQYF.

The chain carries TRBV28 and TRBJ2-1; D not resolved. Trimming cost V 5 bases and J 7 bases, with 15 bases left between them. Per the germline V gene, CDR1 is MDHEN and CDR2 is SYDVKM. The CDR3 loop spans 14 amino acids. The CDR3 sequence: CASSPTSKRNEQFF. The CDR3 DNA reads TGTGCCAGCAGTCCGACCAGCAAGAGGAATGAGCAGTTCTTC.

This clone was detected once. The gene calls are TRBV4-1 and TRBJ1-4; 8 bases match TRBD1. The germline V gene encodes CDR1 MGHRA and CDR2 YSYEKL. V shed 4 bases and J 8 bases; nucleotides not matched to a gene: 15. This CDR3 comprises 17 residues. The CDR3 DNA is TGCGCCAGCAGCCCGCTGTTAAGAGACAGGGGAGGCGAAAAACTGTTTTTT. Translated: CASSPLLRDRGGEKLFF.

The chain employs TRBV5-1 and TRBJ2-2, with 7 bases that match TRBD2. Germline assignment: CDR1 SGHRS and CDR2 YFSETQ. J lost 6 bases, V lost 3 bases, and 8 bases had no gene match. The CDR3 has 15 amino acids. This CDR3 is CASSYGLGEAGELFF. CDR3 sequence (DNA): TGCGCCAGCAGCTATGGACTAGGGGAGGCCGGGGAGCTGTTTTTT.

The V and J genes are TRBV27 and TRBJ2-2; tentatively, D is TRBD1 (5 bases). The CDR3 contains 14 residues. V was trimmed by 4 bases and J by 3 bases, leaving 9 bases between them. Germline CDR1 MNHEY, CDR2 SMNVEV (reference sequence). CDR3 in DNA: TGTGCCAGCAGTTCTCAGGGTTACACCGGGGAGCTGTTTTTT. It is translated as CASSSQGYTGELFF.

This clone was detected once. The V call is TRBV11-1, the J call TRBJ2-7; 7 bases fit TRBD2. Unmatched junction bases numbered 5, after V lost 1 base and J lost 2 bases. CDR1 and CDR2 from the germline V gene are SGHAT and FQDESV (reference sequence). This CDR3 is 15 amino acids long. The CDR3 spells CASSLVGGGTYEQYF. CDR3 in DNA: TGTGCCAGCAGCTTAGTTGGCGGGGGTACCTACGAGCAGTACTTC.

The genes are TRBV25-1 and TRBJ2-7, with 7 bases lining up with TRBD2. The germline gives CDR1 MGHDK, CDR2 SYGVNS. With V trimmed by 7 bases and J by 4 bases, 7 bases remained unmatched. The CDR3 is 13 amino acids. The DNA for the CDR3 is TGTGCCAGCACGGGCGGGGGAGAATACGAGCAGTACTTC. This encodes CASTGGGEYEQYF.

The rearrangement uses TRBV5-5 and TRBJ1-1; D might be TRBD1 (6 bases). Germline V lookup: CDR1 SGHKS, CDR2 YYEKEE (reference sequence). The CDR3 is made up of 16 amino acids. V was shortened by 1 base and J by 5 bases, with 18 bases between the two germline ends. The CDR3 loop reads CASSLPPQGRVTEAFF. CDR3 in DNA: TGTGCCAGCAGCTTGCCCCCACAGGGCCGTGTAACTGAAGCTTTCTTT.